Below, 2 T cell receptor beta chains from the same sample are listed, as sequenced in a study of monozygotic twins with inflammatory bowel disease. TCRdb reprocessed the 5' RACE reads and stores each CDR3 protein as one record, lacking DNA. The sample table sets out roughly 200,000 distinct CDR3 sequences. Material: blood. The receptor source for this set is a human donor with ulcerative colitis or Crohn's disease, or a healthy co-twin of an affected twin (not recorded which).

The V gene is TRBV18, the J gene TRBJ2-7; no DNA is available, so the TRBD2 call from TCRdb remains unchecked. From germline, CDR1 is KGHSH and CDR2 LQKENI. There are 14 residues in the CDR3. The CDR3 spells CASSPTAGGYEQYF.

This CDR3 reads CASSPQFSGGATGELFF. V usage is TRBV12-3 or TRBV12-4 and J usage is TRBJ2-2; TCRdb designates TRBD2, a call that cannot be tested without DNA. The CDR3 loop spans 17 amino acids.